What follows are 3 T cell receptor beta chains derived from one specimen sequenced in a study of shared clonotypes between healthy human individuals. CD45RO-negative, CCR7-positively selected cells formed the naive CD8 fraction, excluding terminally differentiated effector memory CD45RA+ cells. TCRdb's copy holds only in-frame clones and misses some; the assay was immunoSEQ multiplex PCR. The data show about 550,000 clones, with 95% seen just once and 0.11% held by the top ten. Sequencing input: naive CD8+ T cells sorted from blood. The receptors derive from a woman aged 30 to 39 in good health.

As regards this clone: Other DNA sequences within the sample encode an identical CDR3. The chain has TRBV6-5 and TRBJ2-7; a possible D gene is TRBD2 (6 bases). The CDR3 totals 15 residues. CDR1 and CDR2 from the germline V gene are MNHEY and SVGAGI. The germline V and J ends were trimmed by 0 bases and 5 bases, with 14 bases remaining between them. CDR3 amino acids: CASSYSPGELDEQYF. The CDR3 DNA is TGTGCCAGCAGTTACTCACCGGGAGAATTAGACGAGCAGTACTTC.

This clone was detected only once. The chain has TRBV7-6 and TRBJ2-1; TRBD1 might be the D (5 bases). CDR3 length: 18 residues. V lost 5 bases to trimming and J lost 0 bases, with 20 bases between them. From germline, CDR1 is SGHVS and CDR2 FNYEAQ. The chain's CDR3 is CASSRIAPLDSSYNEQFF. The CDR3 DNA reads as TGTGCCAGCAGCCGAATTGCGCCGCTAGACAGCTCCTACAATGAGCAGTTCTTC.

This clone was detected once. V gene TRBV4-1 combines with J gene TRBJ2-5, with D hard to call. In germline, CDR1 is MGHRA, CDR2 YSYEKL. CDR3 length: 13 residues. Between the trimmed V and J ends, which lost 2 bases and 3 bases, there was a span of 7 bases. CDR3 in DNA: TGCGCCAGCAGCCAACGGGCTAAAGAGACCCAGTACTTC. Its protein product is CASSQRAKETQYF.